Listed below are T cell receptor beta chains from one sample, sequenced in a study of spatial heterogeneity in lung cancer. MiXCR was run by TCRdb on the 5' RACE reads, yielding one entry per CDR3 protein. The sample has under 5,500 distinct CDR3 sequences, 6% to 7.5% seen once. Sample: lung tumor tissue, taken at surgery. These receptors were obtained from a male donor with early-stage non-small cell lung cancer. Each CDR3 is given with its conserved first and last residue. A D gene is named only where the DNA matches it firmly. Clone size appears in some rows only: once, few, many, or a class for an expanded clone.

D gene: -; V gene: TRBV5-5; clone size: many; CDR3 length: 16; J gene: TRBJ2-2; CDR3 protein: CASSPGRGTNTGELFF; CDR3 DNA: TGTGCCAGCAGCCCGGGCAGGGGAACAAACACCGGGGAGCTGTTTTTT
D gene: TRBD1; V gene: TRBV20-1; clone size: many; CDR3 length: 13; J gene: TRBJ2-3; CDR3 protein: CSASGTGTDTQYF; CDR3 DNA: TGCAGTGCTAGCGGGACAGGCACAGATACGCAGTATTTT
D gene: -; V gene: TRBV7-2; clone size: many; CDR3 length: 13; J gene: TRBJ2-5; CDR3 protein: CASSRPGLWGQYF; CDR3 DNA: TGTGCCAGCAGTCGTCCGGGACTTTGGGGACAGTACTTC
D gene: -; V gene: TRBV28; clone size: many; CDR3 length: 14; J gene: TRBJ1-5; CDR3 protein: CASRITGSNQPQHF; CDR3 DNA: TGTGCCAGCAGGATCACAGGGAGCAATCAGCCCCAGCATTTT
D gene: -; V gene: TRBV4-2; clone size: many; CDR3 length: 13; J gene: TRBJ1-1; CDR3 protein: CASSTSGSTEAFF; CDR3 DNA: TGTGCCAGCAGCACATCAGGGAGTACTGAAGCTTTCTTT
D gene: -; V gene: TRBV12-3/TRBV12-4; clone size: many; CDR3 length: 15; J gene: TRBJ2-2; CDR3 protein: CASCDDRWDTGELFF; CDR3 DNA: TGTGCCAGTTGCGATGACAGGTGGGACACCGGGGAGCTGTTTTTT
D gene: -; V gene: TRBV7-3; clone size: -; CDR3 length: 15; J gene: TRBJ1-6; CDR3 protein: CASSPGGNNNSPLHF; CDR3 DNA: TGTGCCAGCAGCCCTGGGGGGAACAATAATTCACCCCTCCACTTT
D gene: TRBD2; V gene: TRBV7-2; clone size: few; CDR3 length: 14; J gene: TRBJ2-3; CDR3 protein: CASSLSGGDDTQYF; CDR3 DNA: TGTGCCAGCAGCTTGAGCGGGGGAGACGACACGCAGTATTTT
D gene: TRBD2; V gene: TRBV20-1; clone size: -; CDR3 length: 15; J gene: TRBJ2-2; CDR3 protein: CSAPFSGRANGELFF; CDR3 DNA: TGCAGTGCCCCGTTTAGCGGGAGGGCCAACGGGGAGCTGTTTTTT
D gene: TRBD1; V gene: TRBV20-1; clone size: many; CDR3 length: 12; J gene: TRBJ2-7; CDR3 protein: CSAHGQGYEQYF; CDR3 DNA: TGCAGTGCCCATGGACAGGGCTACGAGCAGTACTTC
D gene: -; V gene: TRBV10-3; clone size: many; CDR3 length: 15; J gene: TRBJ2-7; CDR3 protein: CAISESVVVSYEQYF; CDR3 DNA: TGTGCCATCAGTGAGTCGGTGGTGGTCTCCTACGAGCAGTACTTC
D gene: TRBD1; V gene: TRBV13; clone size: many; CDR3 length: 15; J gene: TRBJ1-4; CDR3 protein: CASSLGDRGSVKLFF; CDR3 DNA: TGTGCCAGCAGCCTGGGGGACAGGGGATCGGTAAAACTGTTTTTT
D gene: -; V gene: TRBV5-1; clone size: many; CDR3 length: 13; J gene: TRBJ2-7; CDR3 protein: CASSLSGGLGQYF; CDR3 DNA: TGCGCCAGCAGCCTTTCCGGGGGTTTGGGGCAGTACTTC
D gene: TRBD1; V gene: TRBV29-1; clone size: many; CDR3 length: 14; J gene: TRBJ2-7; CDR3 protein: CSVERTGESGEQYF; CDR3 DNA: TGCAGCGTGGAGAGGACAGGGGAGTCTGGCGAGCAGTACTTC
D gene: -; V gene: TRBV18; clone size: medium-sized; CDR3 length: 13; J gene: TRBJ1-4; CDR3 protein: CASADSSNEKLFF; CDR3 DNA: TGTGCCAGCGCCGACAGCTCTAATGAAAAACTGTTTTTT
D gene: -; V gene: TRBV29-1; clone size: -; CDR3 length: 12; J gene: TRBJ2-3; CDR3 protein: CSVEGYTDTQYF; CDR3 DNA: TGCAGCGTTGAAGGGTACACAGATACGCAGTATTTT
D gene: -; V gene: TRBV9; clone size: many; CDR3 length: 14; J gene: TRBJ2-2; CDR3 protein: CASSRDLNTGELFF; CDR3 DNA: TGTGCCAGCAGCAGAGACCTGAACACCGGGGAGCTGTTTTTT
D gene: TRBD1; V gene: TRBV27; clone size: medium-sized; CDR3 length: 17; J gene: TRBJ2-2; CDR3 protein: CASSLLFSGTGAGELFF; CDR3 DNA: TGTGCCAGCAGTTTATTGTTTTCGGGGACAGGGGCCGGGGAGCTGTTTTTT
D gene: -; V gene: TRBV12-3/TRBV12-4; clone size: many; CDR3 length: 15; J gene: TRBJ2-1; CDR3 protein: CASSPTGGDYNEQFF; CDR3 DNA: TGTGCCAGCAGTCCCACGGGGGGCGACTACAATGAGCAGTTCTTC
D gene: -; V gene: TRBV7-6; clone size: large; CDR3 length: 13; J gene: TRBJ2-7; CDR3 protein: CASSSGPNYEQYF; CDR3 DNA: TGTGCCAGCAGTTCCGGACCCAACTACGAGCAGTACTTC
D gene: -; V gene: TRBV9; clone size: few; CDR3 length: 13; J gene: TRBJ2-5; CDR3 protein: CASSVAPSETQYF; CDR3 DNA: TGTGCCAGCAGCGTAGCCCCGAGCGAGACCCAGTACTTC
D gene: TRBD1; V gene: TRBV12-3/TRBV12-4; clone size: many; CDR3 length: 15; J gene: TRBJ2-7; CDR3 protein: CASSPAGGLSYEQYF; CDR3 DNA: TGTGCCAGCAGCCCGGCAGGGGGCTTATCCTACGAGCAGTACTTC
D gene: -; V gene: TRBV6-1; clone size: many; CDR3 length: 13; J gene: TRBJ1-5; CDR3 protein: CASSPNTDQTQHF; CDR3 DNA: TGTGCCAGCAGTCCCAACACGGATCAAACCCAGCATTTT
D gene: -; V gene: TRBV4-2; clone size: few; CDR3 length: 16; J gene: TRBJ2-2; CDR3 protein: CASSRGGQGRAGELFF; CDR3 DNA: TGTGCCAGCAGCCGGGGCGGCCAGGGCAGGGCCGGGGAGCTGTTTTTT
D gene: TRBD2; V gene: TRBV29-1; clone size: many; CDR3 length: 13; J gene: TRBJ2-2; CDR3 protein: CSATISGTGELFF; CDR3 DNA: TGCAGCGCTACAATTAGCGGGACCGGGGAGCTGTTTTTT
D gene: -; V gene: TRBV28; clone size: many; CDR3 length: 15; J gene: TRBJ2-5; CDR3 protein: CASSLYREGQETQYF; CDR3 DNA: TGTGCCAGCAGTTTATACAGGGAAGGACAAGAGACCCAGTACTTC
D gene: -; V gene: TRBV7-3; clone size: few; CDR3 length: 13; J gene: TRBJ2-2; CDR3 protein: CASGVLNGGELFF; CDR3 DNA: TGTGCCAGCGGAGTTCTTAATGGGGGGGAGCTGTTTTTT
D gene: -; V gene: TRBV20-1; clone size: many; CDR3 length: 14; J gene: TRBJ2-1; CDR3 protein: CSASMGNSYNEQFF; CDR3 DNA: TGCAGTGCTAGTATGGGGAACTCCTACAATGAGCAGTTCTTC
D gene: -; V gene: TRBV18; clone size: many; CDR3 length: 13; J gene: TRBJ1-5; CDR3 protein: CASSPGRNQPQHF; CDR3 DNA: TGTGCCAGCTCACCCGGGCGCAATCAGCCCCAGCATTTT
D gene: TRBD2; V gene: TRBV20-1; clone size: many; CDR3 length: 14; J gene: TRBJ2-3; CDR3 protein: CSAPREGSIDTQYF; CDR3 DNA: TGCAGTGCCCCCAGGGAGGGGAGTATAGATACGCAGTATTTT
D gene: TRBD1; V gene: TRBV6-2/TRBV6-3; clone size: medium-sized; CDR3 length: 14; J gene: TRBJ2-7; CDR3 protein: CASTSPGTAYEQYF; CDR3 DNA: TGTGCCAGCACCTCACCCGGGACAGCTTACGAGCAGTACTTC
D gene: -; V gene: TRBV5-4; clone size: -; CDR3 length: 15; J gene: TRBJ1-4; CDR3 protein: CASSLEPGGNEKLFF; CDR3 DNA: TGTGCCAGCAGCCTGGAGCCGGGGGGGAATGAAAAACTGTTTTTT
D gene: -; V gene: TRBV10-3; clone size: many; CDR3 length: 15; J gene: TRBJ1-3; CDR3 protein: CAISVGGTSGNTIYF; CDR3 DNA: TGTGCCATCAGTGTTGGGGGAACCTCTGGAAACACCATATATTTT
D gene: -; V gene: TRBV9; clone size: many; CDR3 length: 14; J gene: TRBJ2-1; CDR3 protein: CASSVVGSYNEQFF; CDR3 DNA: TGTGCCAGCAGCGTAGTCGGTTCCTACAATGAGCAGTTCTTC
D gene: -; V gene: TRBV20-1; clone size: many; CDR3 length: 15; J gene: TRBJ2-3; CDR3 protein: CSARRRAGRTDTQYF; CDR3 DNA: TGCAGTGCTAGGAGGAGGGCAGGCCGCACAGATACGCAGTATTTT